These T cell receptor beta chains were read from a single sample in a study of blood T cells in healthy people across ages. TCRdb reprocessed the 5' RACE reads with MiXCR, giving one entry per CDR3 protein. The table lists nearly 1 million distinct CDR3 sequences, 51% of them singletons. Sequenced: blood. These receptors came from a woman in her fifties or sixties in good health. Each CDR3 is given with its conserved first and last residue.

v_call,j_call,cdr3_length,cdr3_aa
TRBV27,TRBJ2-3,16,CASSLIRGGSTDTQYF
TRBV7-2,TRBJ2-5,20,CASSSRRPGLAGGHQETQYF
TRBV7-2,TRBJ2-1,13,CASSLWVGNEQFF
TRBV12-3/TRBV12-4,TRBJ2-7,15,CASSPHSGRRYEQYF
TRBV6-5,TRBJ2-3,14,CASRPGLVTDTQYF
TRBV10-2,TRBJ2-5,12,CASLRAGETQYF
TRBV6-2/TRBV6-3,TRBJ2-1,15,CASSPASGRSGEQFF
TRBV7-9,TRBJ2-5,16,CASSLGTVPTVETQYF
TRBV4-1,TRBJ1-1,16,CVSNVRPGTVNTEAFF
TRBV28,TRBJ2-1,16,CASSSRAGDSNNEQFF
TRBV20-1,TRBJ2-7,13,CSARLSGRYEQYF
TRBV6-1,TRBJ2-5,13,CASTGRIQETQYF
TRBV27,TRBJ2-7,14,CASGWRGSTYEQYF
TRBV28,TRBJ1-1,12,CASSLFASGAFF
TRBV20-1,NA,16,CSAERRLAGILETQYF
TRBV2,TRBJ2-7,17,CASSLGLAGVGSYEQYF
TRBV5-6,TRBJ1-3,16,CASSLADSKIGNTIYF
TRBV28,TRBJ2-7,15,CASRLAGRPGYEQYF
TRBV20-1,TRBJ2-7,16,CSARDIGLGGGYEQYF
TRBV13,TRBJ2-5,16,CASSLVRTIGQETQYF
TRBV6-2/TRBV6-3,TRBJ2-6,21,CANSYSSHRVIVSGGANVLTF
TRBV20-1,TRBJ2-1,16,CSARDPAGGPINEQFF
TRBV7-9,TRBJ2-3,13,CASSVTRADTQYF
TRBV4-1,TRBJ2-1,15,CASSPGLAGRNEQFF
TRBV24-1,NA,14,CATSDLPVPGTQYF
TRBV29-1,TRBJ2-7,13,CSVEDSSGYEQYF
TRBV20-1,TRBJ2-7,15,CSAREYRTGSNEQYF
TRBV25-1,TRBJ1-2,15,CASSESTGADYGYTF
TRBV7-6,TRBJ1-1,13,CASSYTRETEAFF
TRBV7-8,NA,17,CASSLSPWTSGSYEQYF
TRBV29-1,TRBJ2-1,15,CSVDPSSATYNEQFF
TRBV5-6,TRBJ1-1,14,CASSLAAGGPEAFF
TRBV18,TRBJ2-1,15,CASCGAPTTADEQFF
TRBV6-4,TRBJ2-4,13,CALWGQGSDIQYF
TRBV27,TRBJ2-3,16,CASSLVASSTSITQYF
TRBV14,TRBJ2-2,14,CASSQGYNTGELFF
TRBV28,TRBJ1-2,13,CASASNRGYGYTF
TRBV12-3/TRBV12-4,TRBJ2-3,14,CASDAGTSGTMQYF
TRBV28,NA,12,CASTWTGGEQFF
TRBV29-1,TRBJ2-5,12,CSGGFIRETQYF
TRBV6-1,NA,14,CASSEEGGPYEQYF
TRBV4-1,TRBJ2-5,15,CASSQDRDSQETQYF
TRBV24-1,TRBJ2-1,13,CASSIQGHNEQFF
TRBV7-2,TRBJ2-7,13,CASSLAGTGALYF
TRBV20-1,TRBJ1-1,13,CSAIRILNTEAFF
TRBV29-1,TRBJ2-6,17,CSVSGGGAGSGANVLTF
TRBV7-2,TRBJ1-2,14,CASSQGQVLYGYTF